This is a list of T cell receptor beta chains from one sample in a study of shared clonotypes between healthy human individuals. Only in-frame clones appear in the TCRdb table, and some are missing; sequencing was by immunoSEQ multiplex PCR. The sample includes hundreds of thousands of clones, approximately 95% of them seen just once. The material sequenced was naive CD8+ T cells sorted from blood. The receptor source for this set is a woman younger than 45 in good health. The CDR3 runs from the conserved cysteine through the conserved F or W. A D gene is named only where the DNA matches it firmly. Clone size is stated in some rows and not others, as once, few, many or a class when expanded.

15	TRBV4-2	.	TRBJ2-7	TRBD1	TGTGCCAGCAGCGACGGGACAGGGGACTCCTACGAGCAGTACTTC	CASSDGTGDSYEQYF
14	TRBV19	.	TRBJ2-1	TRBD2	TGTGCCAGTAGTCCACTAGCGGGAGGGAATGAGCAGTTCTTC	CASSPLAGGNEQFF
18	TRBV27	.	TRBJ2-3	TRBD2	TGTGCCAGCAGTTACGGGGTCTTGTACGGGAGGAGCACAGATACGCAGTATTTT	CASSYGVLYGRSTDTQYF
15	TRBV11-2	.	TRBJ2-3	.	TGTGCCAGCAGCTTATCGCCCAGCAACACAGATACGCAGTATTTT	CASSLSPSNTDTQYF
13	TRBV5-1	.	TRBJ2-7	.	TGCGCCAGCAGCTGGACGGAATCCTACGAGCAGTACTTC	CASSWTESYEQYF
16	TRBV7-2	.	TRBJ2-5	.	TGTGCCAGCAGCTTAGGCCGCACTCAGGGATGGGAGACCCAGTACTTC	CASSLGRTQGWETQYF
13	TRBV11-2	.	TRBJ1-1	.	TGTGCCAGCAGCTTAGGTCTTTCGGCTGAAGCTTTCTTT	CASSLGLSAEAFF
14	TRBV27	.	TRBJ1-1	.	TGTGCCAGCAGTTTGGGGCCAGGGTACACTGAAGCTTTCTTT	CASSLGPGYTEAFF
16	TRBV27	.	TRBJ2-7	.	TGTGCCAGCAGTTCGGAAGTTCCAGCGGAAACCTACGAGCAGTACTTC	CASSSEVPAETYEQYF
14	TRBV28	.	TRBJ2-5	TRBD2	TGTGCCAGTACCCTGGGTAGCGGGAGGGATGAGCAGTACTTC	CASTLGSGRDEQYF
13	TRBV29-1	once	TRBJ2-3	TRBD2	TGCAGCGTATTGGGAGGGGTTACAGATACGCAGTATTTT	CSVLGGVTDTQYF
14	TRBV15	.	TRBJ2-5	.	TGTGCCACCAGCAGAGGGGGGGACCAAGAGACCCAGTACTTC	CATSRGGDQETQYF
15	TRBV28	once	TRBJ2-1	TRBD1	TGTGCCAGTATGACAGGGTTTAGCTCCTACAATGAGCAGTTCTTC	CASMTGFSSYNEQFF
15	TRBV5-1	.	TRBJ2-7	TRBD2	TGCGCCAGCAGCCAAAGTAGCGGGCGACCCTACGAGCAGTACTTC	CASSQSSGRPYEQYF
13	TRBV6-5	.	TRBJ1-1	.	TGTGCCAGCAGTTCCCGGGACAATTATGAAGCTTTCTTT	CASSSRDNYEAFF
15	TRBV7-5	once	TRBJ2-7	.	TGTGTCAGAAGCGAAAGGACAGGAAAGAACTACGAGCAGTACTTC	CVRSERTGKNYEQYF
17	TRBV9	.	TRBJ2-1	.	TGTGCCAGCAGCGTCCTAGGAGGGGGAGGGCCTCGGAATGAGCAGTTCTTC	CASSVLGGGGPRNEQFF
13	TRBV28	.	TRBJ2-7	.	TGTGCCAGCAGTTCGGCCACAACCTACGAGCAGTACTTC	CASSSATTYEQYF